The T cell receptor beta chain described here comes from a study of identical twins. CDR3 length: 13 residues. Trimming left V 5 bases short and J 5 bases short, with 16 bases between. Germline V gene lookup returns CDR1 SQVTM and CDR2 ANQGSEA. One entry per CDR3 protein, called by TCRdb with MiXCR from the 5' RACE reads. The table includes approximately 210,000 distinct CDR3 sequences, approximately 15% detected once. The data also belong to a second study, concerning T cells expressing NK-cell markers.

The sequenced sample was CD8+ T cells sorted from blood. This sequence joins TRBV29-1 and TRBJ2-7; a weak D match, TRBD1 (6 bases). The receptor's source is a woman under 30 in good health. The CDR3 region has the DNA TGCAGCGTTCGGGGAACAGGGAAAAACGAGCAGTACTTC. The encoded protein is CSVRGTGKNEQYF.